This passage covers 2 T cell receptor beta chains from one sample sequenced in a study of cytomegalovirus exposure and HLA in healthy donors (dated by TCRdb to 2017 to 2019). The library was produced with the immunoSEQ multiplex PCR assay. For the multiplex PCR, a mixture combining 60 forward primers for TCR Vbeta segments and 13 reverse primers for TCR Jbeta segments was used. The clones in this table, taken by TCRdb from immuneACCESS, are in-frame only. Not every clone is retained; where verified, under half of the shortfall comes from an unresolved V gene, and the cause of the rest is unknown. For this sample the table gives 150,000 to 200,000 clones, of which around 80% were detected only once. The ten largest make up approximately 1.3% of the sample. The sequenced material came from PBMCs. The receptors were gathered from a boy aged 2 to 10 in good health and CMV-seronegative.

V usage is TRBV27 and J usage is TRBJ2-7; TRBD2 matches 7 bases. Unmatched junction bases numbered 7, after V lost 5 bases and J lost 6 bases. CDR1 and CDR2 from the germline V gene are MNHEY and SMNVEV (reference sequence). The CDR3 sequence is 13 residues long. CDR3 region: CASSGTIFGEQYF. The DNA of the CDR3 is TGTGCCAGCAGTGGGACTATATTTGGCGAGCAGTACTTC.

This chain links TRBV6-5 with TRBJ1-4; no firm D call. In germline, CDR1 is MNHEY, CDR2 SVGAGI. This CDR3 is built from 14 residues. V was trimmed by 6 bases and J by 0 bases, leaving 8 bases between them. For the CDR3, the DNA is TGTGCCAGCAGCCCGTATGCAACTAATGAAAAACTGTTTTTT. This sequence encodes CASSPYATNEKLFF.